What follows are 32 T cell receptor beta chains derived from one specimen sequenced in a study of cytomegalovirus exposure and HLA in healthy donors. Primers for the PCR totalled 60 Vbeta and 13 Jbeta. The protocol was immunoSEQ multiplex PCR, while the TCRdb copy is restricted to in-frame clones and leaves out a portion. The repertoire holds roughly 120,000 clones, with 70% to 80% as singletons. The sequenced sample was PBMCs. The receptors shown here come from a man younger than 35 in good health and CMV-seronegative.

This clone was seen once. The chain couples TRBV9 to TRBJ2-3; D uncertain. Trimming removed 2 bases from V and 2 bases from J, with 6 bases in between. The V gene's germline CDR1 is SGDLS and CDR2 YYNGEE. This CDR3 region has 13 residues. The DNA of the CDR3 is TGTGCCAGCAGCGTCGACTTCACAGATACGCAGTATTTT. It is translated as CASSVDFTDTQYF. Filled out from reference TRBV9 and TRBJ2-3, the complete variable domain reads DSGVTQTPKHLITATGQRVTLRCSPRSGDLSVYWYQQSLDQGLQFLIQYYNGEERAKGNILERFSAQQFPDLHSELNLSSLELGDSALYFCASSVDFTDTQYFGPGTRLTVL.

The gene calls are TRBV28 and TRBJ2-2; 7 nucleotides match TRBD1. Germline loops: CDR1 MDHEN, CDR2 SYDVKM. V lost 10 bases to trimming and J lost 0 bases; unmatched junction nucleotides: 14. This CDR3 has 17 residues. This CDR3 reads CAILSFGTDANTGELFF. The DNA of the CDR3 is TGTGCCATCCTATCCTTCGGGACAGACGCGAACACCGGGGAGCTGTTTTTT.

This clone occurred once. This CDR3 is CASRSPHAPEGDEQYF. The CDR3 bases are TGTGCCAGCAGATCCCCTCACGCGCCCGAAGGGGACGAGCAGTACTTC. The chain is built from TRBV28 and TRBJ2-7; possible D gene TRBD1, 5 bases. Per the germline V gene, CDR1 is MDHEN and CDR2 is SYDVKM. V gave up 6 bases and J gave up 5 bases, with 23 bases separating them. CDR3 size: 16 residues.

The chain employs TRBV19 and TRBJ1-1; no clear D. V was shortened by 4 bases and J by 3 bases, with 12 bases between the two germline ends. This CDR3 has 14 residues. The germline gives CDR1 LNHDA, CDR2 SQIVND (reference sequence). The CDR3 DNA follows: TGTGCCAGTAGTAGGCGTAATCGGGACACTGAAGCTTTCTTT. Translating gives CASSRRNRDTEAFF. Drawing the rest from reference TRBV19 and TRBJ1-1, the complete variable domain is DGGITQSPKYLFRKEGQNVTLSCEQNLNHDAMYWYRQDPGQGLRLIYYSQIVNDFQKGDIAEGYSVSREKKESFPLTVTSAQKNPTAFYLCASSRRNRDTEAFFGQGTRLTVV.

The chain combines TRBV5-1 with TRBJ2-5; 7 positions match TRBD1. The CDR3 is made up of 14 amino acids. The ends lost 4 bases at V and 1 base at J; junction bases unmatched: 4. Germline V gene sequence: CDR1 SGHRS, CDR2 YFSETQ. This CDR3 reads CASSTGQAQETQYF. The DNA of the CDR3 is TGCGCCAGCAGCACCGGACAGGCCCAAGAGACCCAGTACTTC.

This chain uses TRBV28 with TRBJ2-5; TRBD1 is a possible D gene (6 bases). The closer fit of TRBJ2-7 to the DNA end suggests the J call may be wrong. Germline V lookup: CDR1 MDHEN, CDR2 SYDVKM. This CDR3 contains 14 residues. The CDR3 region is CASTPGGNSYEQYF. The CDR3 region has the DNA TGTGCCAGCACCCCTGGGGGCAACTCCTACGAGCAGTACTTC.

V is TRBV19 and J is TRBJ2-2; D possibly corresponds to TRBD2 (5 bases). CDR1 and CDR2 (germline): LNHDA, SQIVND (reference sequence). This CDR3 region has 14 residues. The germline V and J ends were trimmed by 1 base and 6 bases, with 9 bases remaining between them. CDR3 sequence (DNA): TGTGCCAGTAGTATAGCCCCGAGGGCCGGGGAGCTGTTTTTT. Its translation is CASSIAPRAGELFF.

The chain uses TRBV19 and TRBJ2-7; 10 nucleotides match TRBD1. Per germline, CDR1 LNHDA and CDR2 SQIVND (reference sequence). This CDR3 is built from 16 residues. J lost 4 bases, V lost 3 bases, and 9 bases had no gene match. The CDR3 DNA is TGTGCCAGTAGTATTTCGCCGGACAGGGGGTCATACGAGCAGTACTTC. Translating it yields CASSISPDRGSYEQYF.

The genes are TRBV11-3 and TRBJ2-7, with 8 bases identical to TRBD1. The CDR3 is 17 amino acids. The V gene's germline CDR1 is SGHNT and CDR2 YENEEA. V lost 5 bases and J lost 0; bases outside the gene matches: 12. CDR3 nucleotides: TGTGCCAGCAGCCCCACCCCGGCAGGGGGCGCCTCCTACGAGCAGTACGTC. It specifies CASSPTPAGGASYEQYV.

CDR3: CASSLVTTGNEQFF. The CDR3 region has the DNA TGCGCCAGCAGCTTGGTCACTACGGGAAATGAGCAGTTCTTC. The chain couples TRBV5-1 to TRBJ2-3; possible D gene TRBD2, 5 bases. The DNA matches TRBJ2-1 better at its end, which makes the J call doubtful. The V gene's germline CDR1 is SGHRS and CDR2 YFSETQ. CDR3 length: 14 amino acids.

J is TRBJ2-3 and V is TRBV15; D ambiguous. Looked up from germline, CDR1 is LNHNV and CDR2 is YYDKDF (reference sequence). Deletions cut 0 bases from V and 1 base from J, with 14 bases between. There are 17 residues in the CDR3. The CDR3 loop reads CATSRDRTALGTDTQYF. CDR3 in DNA: TGTGCCACCAGCAGAGATCGAACCGCCCTAGGCACAGATACGCAGTATTTT.

V gene TRBV6-6 combines with J gene TRBJ1-6; D possibly corresponds to TRBD1 (6 bases). Germline V lookup: CDR1 MNHNY, CDR2 SVGAGI (reference sequence). The CDR3 has 14 amino acids. V was shortened by 2 bases and J by 7 bases, with 9 bases between the two germline ends. Written as DNA, the CDR3 is TGTGCCAGCAGTTACGGGGGCTCGAATTCACCCCTCCACTTT. The encoded protein is CASSYGGSNSPLHF.

This clone was seen a few times. This chain joins TRBV4-3 and TRBJ2-1; no definite D call. The germline V gene has CDR1 LGHNA and CDR2 YSLEER. V was cut by 2 bases and J by 6 bases, with 14 bases left in between. The CDR3 totals 15 residues. The CDR3 region is CASSQHGVSLNEQFF. DNA for the CDR3: TGCGCCAGCAGCCAACACGGAGTCAGCCTCAATGAGCAGTTCTTC.

V gene TRBV15 combines with J gene TRBJ1-6, with a possible D match to TRBD1 (6 bases). The CDR3 is 15 amino acids. The germline gives CDR1 LNHNV, CDR2 YYDKDF (reference sequence). The ends were cut back, 5 bases at V and 7 bases at J, with 15 bases in the middle. CDR3 in DNA: TGTGCCACCAGCGCGAGGGGGTTTACGAATTCACCCCTCCACTTT. Amino acids: CATSARGFTNSPLHF.

This rearrangement joins TRBV27 to TRBJ1-2; 8 nucleotides match TRBD1. Germline trimming cut 3 bases from V and 1 base from J; bases unmatched to any gene: 4. CDR1 MNHEY and CDR2 SMNVEV come from the germline V gene (reference sequence). This CDR3 region has 15 residues. The CDR3 here is CASSLGTGINYGYTF. CDR3 in DNA: TGTGCCAGCAGTTTGGGGACAGGAATTAACTATGGCTACACCTTC.

This clone came up a few times. V is TRBV27 and J is TRBJ2-2, with 16 nucleotides matching TRBD2. The length of the CDR3 is 17 residues. With 8 bases clipped from V and 4 bases from J, the junction kept 7 bases outside the gene matches. Germline V CDR1 and CDR2: MNHEY, SMNVEV (reference sequence). CDR3 sequence reads: CASGGLAGGPGTGELFF. The CDR3 region has the DNA TGTGCCAGCGGGGGACTAGCGGGAGGGCCAGGCACCGGGGAGCTGTTTTTT.

This clone appeared a single time. The rearrangement joins TRBV28 to TRBJ2-7; the match to TRBD2 covers 13 bases. This CDR3 is built from 15 residues. Germline V gene data show CDR1 as MDHEN and CDR2 as SYDVKM. Unmatched junction bases numbered 4, after V lost 4 bases and J lost 4 bases. CDR3 protein: CASSSGLAGSYEQYF. Written as DNA, the CDR3 is TGTGCCAGCAGTTCGGGACTAGCGGGAAGTTACGAGCAGTACTTC.

V usage is TRBV7-9 and J usage is TRBJ1-5; TRBD1 matches at 12 bases. CDR1 and CDR2 from the germline V gene are SEHNR and FQNEAQ (reference sequence). The CDR3 length is 17 residues. After removal of 1 base from V and 8 bases from J, the junction contained 9 bases not matched to a gene. CDR3 loop: CASSLGGGQGAKEPQHF. CDR3 DNA: TGTGCCAGCAGCTTAGGTGGGGGACAGGGGGCAAAGGAGCCCCAGCATTTT. Full variable domain (rest looked up from reference TRBV7-9 and TRBJ1-5): DTGVSQNPRHKITKRGQNVTFRCDPISEHNRLYWYRQTLGQGPEFLTYFQNEAQLEKSRLLSDRFSAERPKGSFSTLEIQRTEQGDSAMYLCASSLGGGQGAKEPQHFGDGTRLSIL.

V gene TRBV7-9 combines with J gene TRBJ1-2; 12 bases are shared with TRBD1. After removal of 4 bases from V and 6 bases from J, the junction contained 3 bases not matched to a gene. Germline CDR1 SEHNR, CDR2 FQNEAQ (reference sequence). The CDR3 is 14 amino acids. The CDR3 reads CASSSGQGANGYTF. The CDR3 DNA is TGTGCCAGCAGCTCGGGACAGGGGGCCAATGGCTACACCTTC.

The chain joins TRBV7-2 to TRBJ1-3; D is unclear. In germline, CDR1 is SGHTA, CDR2 FQGNSA. V lost 3 bases and J lost 2, with 5 bases in between. The CDR3 has 13 residues. The CDR3 DNA reads TGTGCCAGCAGCTTCGGTACTGGAAACACCATATATTTT. This encodes CASSFGTGNTIYF.

The V and J genes are TRBV30 and TRBJ1-1; TRBD1 might be the D (6 bases). Germline CDR1 and CDR2: GTSNPN and SVGIG (reference sequence). With 0 bases removed from V and 0 bases from J, the gap between germline ends came to 8 bases. The CDR3 is 14 residues long. CDR3 protein: CAWSVQGMNTEAFF. The DNA of the CDR3 is TGTGCCTGGAGTGTACAGGGAATGAACACTGAAGCTTTCTTT.

This chain links TRBV2 with TRBJ2-1; TRBD2 matches 12 bases. This CDR3 has 15 amino acids. With V trimmed by 5 bases and J by 9 bases, 8 bases remained unmatched. Per germline, CDR1 SNHLY and CDR2 FYNNEI. CDR3 bases: TGTGCCAGCAGTAGACGACTAGCGGGAGACAGTGAGCAGTTCTTC. Residues: CASSRRLAGDSEQFF.

The genes are TRBV6-1 and TRBJ2-7; 10 positions agree with TRBD1. This CDR3 is built from 14 residues. The V gene's germline CDR1 is MNHNS and CDR2 SASEGT. Trimming at V came to 5 bases and at J to 4 bases, leaving 5 bases not matched to a gene. The CDR3 DNA reads TGTGCCAGCAGTAGGACAGGGGGAGGGTACGAGCAGTACGTC. Translated, it gives CASSRTGGGYEQYV.

The chain has TRBV29-1 and TRBJ2-1; D is perhaps TRBD2 (5 bases). Germline V gene sequence: CDR1 SQVTM, CDR2 ANQGSEA. The CDR3 is 16 amino acids. Trimming left V 7 bases short and J 10 bases short, with 29 bases between. For the CDR3, the DNA is TGCAGCGCCCGAGGGCCGGCCTCGGGGTTCGGTCAGGAGCAGTTCTTC. This codes for CSARGPASGFGQEQFF.

The rearrangement links TRBV14 to TRBJ2-7; D possibly corresponds to TRBD2 (5 bases). The V and J ends lost 8 bases and 4 bases respectively, with 12 bases between them. The CDR3 covers 12 residues. The germline V gene encodes CDR1 SGHDN and CDR2 FVKESK. CDR3 nucleotides: TGTGCCAGCGGCGTTGAGGGTTACGAGCAGTACTTC. Protein: CASGVEGYEQYF.

The V gene is TRBV11-1, the J gene TRBJ2-5, with 8 bases matching TRBD1. The CDR3 totals 17 residues. V lost 4 bases and J lost 5; bases outside the gene matches: 15. The germline CDR1 and CDR2 sequences are SGHAT and FQDESV (reference sequence). Written as DNA, the CDR3 is TGTGCCAGCAGCTCCCCAGGGGGCACTAGGTTTCACGAGACCCAGTACTTC. Protein sequence: CASSSPGGTRFHETQYF.

This chain joins TRBV7-8 and TRBJ2-2; the D is unclear. This CDR3 spans 15 amino acids. Looked up from germline, CDR1 is SGHVS and CDR2 is FQNEAQ. Trimming took 2 bases from V and 1 from J, leaving 8 bases between them. The CDR3 DNA follows: TGTGCCAGCAGCTTACCCTACCAGAACACCGGGGAGCTGTTTTTT. Translated, it gives CASSLPYQNTGELFF. Full variable domain (remainder filled in from reference TRBV7-8 and TRBJ2-2): GAGVSQSPRYKVAKRGQDVALRCDPISGHVSLFWYQQALGQGPEFLTYFQNEAQLDKSGLPSDRFFAERPEGSVSTLKIQRTQQEDSAVYLCASSLPYQNTGELFFGEGSRLTVL.

This clone was recorded only once. Other DNA sequences in this specimen translate into the identical CDR3. The chain recombines TRBV5-1 with TRBJ2-5; 7 nucleotides line up with TRBD2. CDR3 size: 15 residues. The V gene's germline CDR1 is SGHRS and CDR2 YFSETQ. The V segment lost 0 bases and the J segment 5 bases; nucleotides outside the gene matches: 7. Written as DNA, the CDR3 is TGCGCCAGCAGCTTGGCTGCGGGAGAGTGGGAGACCCAGTACTTC. The encoded protein is CASSLAAGEWETQYF.

This chain uses TRBV29-1 with TRBJ1-2; D remains ambiguous. The CDR3 covers 13 residues. CDR1 and CDR2 from the germline V gene are SQVTM and ANQGSEA. V was trimmed by 6 bases and J by 6 bases, leaving 17 bases between them. This CDR3 is CSVDRGLKDGYTF. For the CDR3, the DNA is TGCAGCGTCGATCGAGGGTTGAAGGATGGCTACACCTTC.

The rearrangement uses TRBV19 and TRBJ2-1; 11 nucleotides agree with TRBD2. V trimming: 2 bases; J trimming: 4 bases; junction bases outside the gene matches: 13. The germline V gene encodes CDR1 LNHDA and CDR2 SQIVND (reference sequence). This CDR3 has 19 amino acids. CDR3 coding DNA: TGTGCCAGTAGTATATCCCACAGGGTATCTAGCGGGAGGTACAATGAGCAGTTCTTC. Residues: CASSISHRVSSGRYNEQFF.

This clone was counted between two and nine times. CDR3 coding DNA: TGTGCCAGCAGTGAACGGGGAGATACGCAGTATTTT. It codes for CASSERGDTQYF. The chain is built from TRBV2 and TRBJ2-3; possible D gene TRBD2, 5 bases. This CDR3 comprises 12 residues. Per germline, CDR1 SNHLY and CDR2 FYNNEI. V shed 2 bases and J shed 5 bases, with 5 bases lying between them.

The V and J genes are TRBV7-9 and TRBJ1-2; D possibly corresponds to TRBD1 (6 bases). This CDR3 comprises 14 residues. The V end was cut by 5 bases, the J end by 8 bases, with 18 bases between. Germline V CDR1 and CDR2: SEHNR, FQNEAQ (reference sequence). The CDR3 sequence: CASSPPSQGYGYTF. Here the CDR3 DNA reads TGTGCCAGCAGCCCGCCATCACAGGGTTACGGCTACACCTTC.